The entry below gives a single TCR beta chain sequence along with its context. This specimen belongs to a study of blood T cell repertoires in COVID-19. Study-level background: PBMCs, B-cell-depleted T cells, or T cells provided the cDNA or gDNA that made up the material.

The data were produced by immunoSEQ multiplex PCR, yet TCRdb's version contains in-frame clones alone and is incomplete. The table includes approximately 470,000 clones, 75% to 90% detected once. The CDR3 loop spans 17 amino acids. CDR1 MGHRA and CDR2 YSYEKL come from the germline V gene. Trimming cost V 2 bases and J 0 bases; bases outside gene matches: 4. This TCR was recovered from a woman younger than 30 who had recovered from COVID-19. The sample was PBMCs or T cells enriched from blood (not recorded which). The chain is built from TRBV4-1 and TRBJ2-4; 10 nucleotides align to TRBD2. The CDR3 spells CASSQLLAGEAKNIQYF. The CDR3 DNA is TGCGCCAGCAGCCAACTCCTAGCGGGGGAAGCCAAAAACATTCAGTACTTC.